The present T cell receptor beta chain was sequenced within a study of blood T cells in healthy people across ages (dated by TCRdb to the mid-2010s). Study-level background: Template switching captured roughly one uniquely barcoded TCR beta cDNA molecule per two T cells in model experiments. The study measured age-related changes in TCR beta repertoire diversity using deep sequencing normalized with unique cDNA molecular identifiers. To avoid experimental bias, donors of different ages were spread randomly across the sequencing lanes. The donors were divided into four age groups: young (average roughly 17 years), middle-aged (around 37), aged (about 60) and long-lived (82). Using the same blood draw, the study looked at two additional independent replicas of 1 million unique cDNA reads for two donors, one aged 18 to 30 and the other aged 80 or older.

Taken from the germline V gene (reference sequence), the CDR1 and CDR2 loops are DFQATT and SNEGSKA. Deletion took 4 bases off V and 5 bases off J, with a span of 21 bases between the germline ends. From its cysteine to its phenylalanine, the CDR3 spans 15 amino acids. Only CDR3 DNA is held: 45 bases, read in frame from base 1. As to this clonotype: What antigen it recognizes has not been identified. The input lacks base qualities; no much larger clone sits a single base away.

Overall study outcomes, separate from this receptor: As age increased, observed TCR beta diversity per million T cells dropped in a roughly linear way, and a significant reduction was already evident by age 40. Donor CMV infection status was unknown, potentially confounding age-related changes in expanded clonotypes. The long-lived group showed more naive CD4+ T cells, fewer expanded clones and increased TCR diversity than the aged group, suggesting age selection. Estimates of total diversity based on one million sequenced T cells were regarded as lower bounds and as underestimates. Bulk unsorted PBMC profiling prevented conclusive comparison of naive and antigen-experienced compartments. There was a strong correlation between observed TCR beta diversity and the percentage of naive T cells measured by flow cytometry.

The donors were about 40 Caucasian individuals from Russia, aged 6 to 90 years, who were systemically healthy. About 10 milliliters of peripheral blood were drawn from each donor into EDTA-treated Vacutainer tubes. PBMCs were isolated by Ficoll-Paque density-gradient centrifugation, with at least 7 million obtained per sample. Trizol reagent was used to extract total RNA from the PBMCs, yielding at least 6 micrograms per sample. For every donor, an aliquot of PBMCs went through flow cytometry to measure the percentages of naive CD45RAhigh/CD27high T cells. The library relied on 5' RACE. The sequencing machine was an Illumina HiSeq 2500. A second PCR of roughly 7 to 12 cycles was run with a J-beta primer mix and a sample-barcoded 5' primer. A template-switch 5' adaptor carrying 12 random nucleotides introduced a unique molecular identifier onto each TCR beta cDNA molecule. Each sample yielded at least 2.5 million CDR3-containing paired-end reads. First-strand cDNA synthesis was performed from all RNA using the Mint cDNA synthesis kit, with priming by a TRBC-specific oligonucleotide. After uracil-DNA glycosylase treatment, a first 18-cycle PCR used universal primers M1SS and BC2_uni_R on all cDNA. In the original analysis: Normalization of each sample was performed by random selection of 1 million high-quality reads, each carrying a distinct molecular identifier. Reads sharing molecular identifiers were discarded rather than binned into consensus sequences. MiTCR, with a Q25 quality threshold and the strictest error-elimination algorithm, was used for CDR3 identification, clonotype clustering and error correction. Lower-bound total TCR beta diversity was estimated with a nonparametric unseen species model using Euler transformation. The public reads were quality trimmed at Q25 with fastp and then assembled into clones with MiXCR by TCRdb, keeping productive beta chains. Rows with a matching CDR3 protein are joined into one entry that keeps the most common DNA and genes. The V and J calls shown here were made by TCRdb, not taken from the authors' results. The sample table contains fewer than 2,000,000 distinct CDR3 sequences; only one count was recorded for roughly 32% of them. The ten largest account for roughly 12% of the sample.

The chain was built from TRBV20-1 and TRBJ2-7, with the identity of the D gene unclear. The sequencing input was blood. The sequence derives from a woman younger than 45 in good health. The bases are TGCAGTGCTACAGAAGGCGTGCGGTTATGGGACGAGCAGTACTTC. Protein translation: CSATEGVRLWDEQYF.